The clone carrying this T cell receptor (beta chain) was detected many times. The CDR3 is 16 residues long. The V gene end was trimmed by 2 bases and the J gene end by 7 bases; junction bases not matched to a gene: 10. Amplified TCR beta CDR3 regions derived from RNA transcripts. An initial round of RT-PCR targeting the TCR CDR3 relied on the HTBI primer set. A single record per CDR3 protein comes from TCRdb applying MiXCR to the multiplex PCR reads. Among nearly 600,000 distinct CDR3 sequences, around 13% were seen once, and the ten largest hold 5.8%. The sample comes from a study of T cells in Graves' hyperthyroidism and ophthalmopathy. PBMCs were sourced from less than 12 ml fresh peripheral blood.

This sequence was found in a woman in her twenties or thirties with Graves' hyperthyroidism that later progressed to Graves' ophthalmopathy. Input material: blood. The gene calls are TRBV12-3 or TRBV12-4 and TRBJ2-1, with TRBD2 matching over 8 bases. The CDR3 sequence: CASSLSGAGASNEQFF. Here the CDR3 DNA reads TGTGCCAGCAGTTTATCCGGAGCGGGAGCTTCGAATGAGCAGTTCTTC.